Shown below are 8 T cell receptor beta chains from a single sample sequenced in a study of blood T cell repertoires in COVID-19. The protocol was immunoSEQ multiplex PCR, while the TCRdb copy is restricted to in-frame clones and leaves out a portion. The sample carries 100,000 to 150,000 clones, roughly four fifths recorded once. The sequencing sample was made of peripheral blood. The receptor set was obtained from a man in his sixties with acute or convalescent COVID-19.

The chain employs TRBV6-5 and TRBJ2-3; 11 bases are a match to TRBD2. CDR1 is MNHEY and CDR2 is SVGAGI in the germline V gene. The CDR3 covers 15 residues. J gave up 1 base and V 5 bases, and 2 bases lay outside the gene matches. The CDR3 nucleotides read TGTGCCAGCAGTCTAGCGGGGGGACGCACAGATACGCAGTATTTT. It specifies CASSLAGGRTDTQYF.

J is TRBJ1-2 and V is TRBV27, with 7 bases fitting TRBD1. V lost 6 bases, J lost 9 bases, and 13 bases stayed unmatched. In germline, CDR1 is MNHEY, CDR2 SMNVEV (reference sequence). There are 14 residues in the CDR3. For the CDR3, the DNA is TGTGCCAGCAGGGATACAGGGGCCATACGAAGCTACACCTTC. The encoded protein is CASRDTGAIRSYTF.

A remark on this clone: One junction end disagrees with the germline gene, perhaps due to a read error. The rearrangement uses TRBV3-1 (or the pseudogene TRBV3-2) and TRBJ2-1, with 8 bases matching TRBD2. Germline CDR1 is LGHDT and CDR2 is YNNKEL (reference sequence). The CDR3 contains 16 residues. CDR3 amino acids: CASSRIAGSSHNEQFF. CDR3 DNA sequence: TGTGCCAGCAGCCGGATAGCGGGGTCCTCCCACAATGAGCAGTTCTTC.

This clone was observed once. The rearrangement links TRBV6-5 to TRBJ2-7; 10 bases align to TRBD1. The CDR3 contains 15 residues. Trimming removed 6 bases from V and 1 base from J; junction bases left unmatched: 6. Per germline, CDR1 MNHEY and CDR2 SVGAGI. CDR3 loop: CASSLTGGRSYEQYF. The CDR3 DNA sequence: TGTGCCAGCAGCTTGACAGGGGGCAGGTCCTACGAGCAGTACTTC.

CDR3 in DNA: TGTGCCAGCAAGCATGAGGTAGCGGGACGCCCTTCCTACAATGAGCAGTTCTTC. Translating it yields CASKHEVAGRPSYNEQFF. The chain couples TRBV27 to TRBJ2-1; the match to TRBD2 covers 8 bases. Germline V lookup: CDR1 MNHEY, CDR2 SMNVEV (reference sequence). With V trimmed by 7 bases and J by 1 base, 15 bases remained unmatched. This CDR3 has 18 amino acids.

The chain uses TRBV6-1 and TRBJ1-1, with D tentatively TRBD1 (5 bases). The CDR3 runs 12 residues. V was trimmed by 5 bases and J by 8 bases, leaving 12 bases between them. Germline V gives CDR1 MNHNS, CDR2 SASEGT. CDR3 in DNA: TGTGCCAGCAGTTGGAGACAGACCGAAGCTTTCTTT. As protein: CASSWRQTEAFF.

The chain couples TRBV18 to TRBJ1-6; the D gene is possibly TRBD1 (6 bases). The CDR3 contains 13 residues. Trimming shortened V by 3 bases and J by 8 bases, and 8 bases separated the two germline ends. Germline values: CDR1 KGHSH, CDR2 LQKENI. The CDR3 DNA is TGTGCCAGCTCACCGGACAGATATTCACCCCTCCACTTT. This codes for CASSPDRYSPLHF. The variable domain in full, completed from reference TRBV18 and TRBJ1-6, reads NAGVMQNPRHLVRRRGQEARLRCSPMKGHSHVYWYRQLPEEGLKFMVYLQKENIIDESGMPKERFSAEFPKEGPSILRIQQVVRGDSAAYFCASSPDRYSPLHFGNGTRLTVT.

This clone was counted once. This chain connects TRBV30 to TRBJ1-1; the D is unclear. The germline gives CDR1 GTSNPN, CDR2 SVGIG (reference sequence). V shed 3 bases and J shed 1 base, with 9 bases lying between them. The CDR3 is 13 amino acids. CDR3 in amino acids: CAWSVSWNTEAFF. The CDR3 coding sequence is TGTGCCTGGAGCGTCAGTTGGAACACTGAAGCTTTCTTT.